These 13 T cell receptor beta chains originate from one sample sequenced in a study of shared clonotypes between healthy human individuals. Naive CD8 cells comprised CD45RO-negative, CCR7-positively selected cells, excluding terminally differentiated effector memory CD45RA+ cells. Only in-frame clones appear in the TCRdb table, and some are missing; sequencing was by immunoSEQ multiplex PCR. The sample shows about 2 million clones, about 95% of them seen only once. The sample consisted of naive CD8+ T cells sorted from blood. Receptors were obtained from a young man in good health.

CDR3 in amino acids: CASSLAGGSQETQYF. CDR3 bases: TGTGCCAGCAGCTTAGCGGGGGGCTCCCAAGAGACCCAGTACTTC. This chain joins TRBV7-8 and TRBJ2-5, with D tentatively TRBD1 or TRBD2 (6 bases each). Germline V lookup: CDR1 SGHVS, CDR2 FQNEAQ. The length of the CDR3 is 15 residues. Trimming cost V 0 bases and J 1 base, with 9 bases left between them.

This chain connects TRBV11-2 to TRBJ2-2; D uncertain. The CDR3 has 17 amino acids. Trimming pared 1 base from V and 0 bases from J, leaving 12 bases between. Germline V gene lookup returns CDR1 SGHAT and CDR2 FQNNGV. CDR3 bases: TGTGCCAGCAGCTTAGGGTTAGCCTTCGCGAACACCGGGGAGCTGTTTTTT. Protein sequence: CASSLGLAFANTGELFF.

CDR3 region: CASSQGGQGAVEVGEKLFF. CDR3 nucleotides: TGCGCCAGCAGCCAAGGGGGACAGGGGGCTGTTGAAGTGGGTGAAAAACTGTTTTTT. The rearrangement joins TRBV4-1 to TRBJ1-4, with 12 bases fitting TRBD1. The CDR3 runs 19 residues. Germline assignment: CDR1 MGHRA and CDR2 YSYEKL. J lost 7 bases, V lost 1 base, and 13 bases had no gene match.

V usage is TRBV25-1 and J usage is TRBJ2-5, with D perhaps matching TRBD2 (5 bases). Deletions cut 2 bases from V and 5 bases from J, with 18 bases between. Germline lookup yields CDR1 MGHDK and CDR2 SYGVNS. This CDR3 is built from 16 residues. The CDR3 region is CASSEPRRGLLETQYF. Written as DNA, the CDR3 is TGTGCCAGCAGTGAACCGAGGAGAGGGTTGTTGGAGACCCAGTACTTC.

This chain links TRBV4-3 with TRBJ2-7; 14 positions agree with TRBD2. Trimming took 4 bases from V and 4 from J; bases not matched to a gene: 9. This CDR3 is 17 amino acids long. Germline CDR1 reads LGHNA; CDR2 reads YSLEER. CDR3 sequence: CASSLGTSGRIGYEQYF. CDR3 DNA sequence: TGCGCCAGCAGCCTGGGGACTAGCGGGAGAATCGGGTACGAGCAGTACTTC.

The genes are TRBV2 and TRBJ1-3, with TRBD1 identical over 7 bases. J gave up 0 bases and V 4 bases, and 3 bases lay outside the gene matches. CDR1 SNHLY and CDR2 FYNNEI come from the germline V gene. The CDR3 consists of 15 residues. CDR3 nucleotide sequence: TGTGCCAGCAGTGGAGACAGGGACTCTGGAAACACCATATATTTT. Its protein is CASSGDRDSGNTIYF.

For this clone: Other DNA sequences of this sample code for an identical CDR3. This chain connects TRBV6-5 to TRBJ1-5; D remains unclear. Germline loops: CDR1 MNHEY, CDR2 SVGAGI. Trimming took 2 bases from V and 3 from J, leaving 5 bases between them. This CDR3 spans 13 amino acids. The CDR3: CASSYGTNQPQHF. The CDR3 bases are TGTGCCAGCAGTTACGGTACCAATCAGCCCCAGCATTTT.

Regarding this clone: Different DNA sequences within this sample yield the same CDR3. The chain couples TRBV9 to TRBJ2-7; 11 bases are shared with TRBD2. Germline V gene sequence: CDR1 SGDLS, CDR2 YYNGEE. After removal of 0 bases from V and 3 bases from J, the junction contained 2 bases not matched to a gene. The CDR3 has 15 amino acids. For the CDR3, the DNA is TGTGCCAGCAGCGTAGAGGGGACTAGCGGCTACGAGCAGTACTTC. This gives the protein CASSVEGTSGYEQYF.

The CDR3 sequence: CASTLLGTPTSTDTQYF. The CDR3 coding sequence is TGTGCCAGCACCCTGCTAGGGACACCCACTAGCACAGATACGCAGTATTTT. The chain employs TRBV28 and TRBJ2-3, with D perhaps TRBD1 (6 bases). The V and J ends lost 7 bases and 0 bases respectively, with 20 bases between them. This CDR3 contains 17 residues. CDR1 is MDHEN and CDR2 is SYDVKM in the germline V gene.

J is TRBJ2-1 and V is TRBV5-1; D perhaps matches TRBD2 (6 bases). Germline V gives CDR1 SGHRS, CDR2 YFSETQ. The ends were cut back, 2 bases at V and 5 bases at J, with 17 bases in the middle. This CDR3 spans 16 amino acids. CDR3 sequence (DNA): TGCGCCAGCAGCTTCCCGCCCGGGGGTCAAGACAATGAGCAGTTCTTC. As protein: CASSFPPGGQDNEQFF.

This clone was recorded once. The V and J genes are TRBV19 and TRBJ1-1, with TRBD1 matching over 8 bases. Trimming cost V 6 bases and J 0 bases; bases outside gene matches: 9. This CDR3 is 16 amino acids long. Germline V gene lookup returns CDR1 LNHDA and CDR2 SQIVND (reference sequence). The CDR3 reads CASRGPGQAVNTEAFF. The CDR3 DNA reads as TGTGCCAGTAGGGGTCCGGGACAGGCGGTGAACACTGAAGCTTTCTTT.

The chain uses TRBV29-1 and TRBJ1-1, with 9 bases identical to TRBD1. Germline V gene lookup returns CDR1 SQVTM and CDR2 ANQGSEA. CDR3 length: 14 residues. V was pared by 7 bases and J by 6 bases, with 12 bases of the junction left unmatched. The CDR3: CSENTGTGMPEAFF. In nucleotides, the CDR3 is TGCAGCGAAAACACCGGGACAGGGATGCCTGAAGCTTTCTTT.

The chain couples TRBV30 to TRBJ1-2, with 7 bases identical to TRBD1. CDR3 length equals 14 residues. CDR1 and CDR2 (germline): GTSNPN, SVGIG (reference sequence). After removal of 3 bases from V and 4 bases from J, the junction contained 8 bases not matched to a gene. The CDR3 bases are TGTGCCTGGAGAATATTAGGGACAGTCTATGGCTACACCTTC. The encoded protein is CAWRILGTVYGYTF.